This TCR beta chain is from a study of T cells expressing NK-cell markers (dated by TCRdb to 2020 to 2021). A note on the overall study: In sorted CD3+CD56+NKG2C+, CD3+CD56+NKG2C- and CD3+CD56-NKG2C+ T-cell subsets from several donors, TCR beta-chain repertoires were profiled. Sequencing of the libraries produced 2 x 150 bp reads on Illumina HiSeq 2000/2500, MiSeq or NextSeq. The eight sequenced donors were randomly selected healthy volunteers, three men and five women. Among the eight sequenced donors, only one was HCMV-seronegative, while the other seven were HCMV-seropositive. Broad study findings and their caveats: In over 5 donors, the dominant CD3+CD56+NKG2C+ clonotypes were among the top 10 CD8+ clonotypes and accounted for about 1.0-7.0% of CD8+ T cells. Those dominant clonotypes were again the most abundant among CD3+CD56-NKG2C+ cells in four donors, at roughly 28.3-60.1%. Whether the expanded NKG2C-expressing T cell clones were specific for HCMV antigens was left unclear.

Comment on this clonotype: Its specific antigen is unknown.

A commercial ELISA kit detecting HCMV-specific IgG in serum was used to determine HCMV serostatus. Peripheral blood mononuclear cells were isolated from blood by Ficoll density gradient centrifugation. The sample was run on an Illumina HiSeq 2000. TCR beta cDNA libraries were prepared using 5'RACE template switching, which introduced a universal primer site and unique molecular identifiers. Synthesis of cDNA was primed from the TCR beta constant segment and was followed by two consecutive PCR amplification steps. The study's processing was this. Reads were demultiplexed and grouped by UMI with MIGEC, and clonotypes were assembled and quantified with MiTCR. To exclude erroneous sequences, any TCR cDNA sequence not supported by at least two reads was discarded. The tcR package was used for downstream repertoire analysis, with clonotypes matched between fractions based on CDR3 nucleotide sequence plus V segment. VDJmatch was used to annotate antigen specificity against VDJdb, with one amino acid substitution in CDR3 allowed. After the reads were reprocessed by TCRdb, one entry was made per CDR3 protein sequence, with no DNA. Clone size and V and J calls follow TCRdb, not the original study. The sample's records list a few hundred thousand distinct CDR3 sequences. The biggest ten clones account for around 4% of the sample.

The specimen was blood T cells: a sorted CD56 or NKG2C T cell subset, CD4+ or CD8+ T cells, or bulk PBMC T cells (not recorded which). The clonotype was recovered from a man aged 18 to 30 in good health. Donor details come from another sample of the same person, matched by shared clones.

For the CDR3, the sequence is CASSQAGGRADTQYF. The sequence is built from TRBV6-1 and TRBJ2-3; TCRdb indicates TRBD2, and absent DNA this call remains unverified. Reading the germline V gene gives CDR1 MNHNS and CDR2 SASEGT. The CDR3 contains 15 residues, cysteine and phenylalanine counted. The record lacks a DNA sequence.